Listed below are T cell receptor beta chains from one sample, sequenced in a study of regulatory T cells in long-lasting Graves disease. One entry per CDR3 protein results from TCRdb running MiXCR on the multiplex PCR reads. The top ten hold about a quarter of the sample, which has about 440,000 distinct CDR3 sequences, 16% seen once. The same sample was also studied in work on T cells in Graves' hyperthyroidism and ophthalmopathy.

The sample here was peripheral blood mononuclear cells (PBMCs), taken at new diagnosis, from a patient treated with antithyroid drugs. These receptors all stem from a woman between 18 and 30 years old with Graves disease. Each CDR3 is given with its conserved first and last residue. Fields, in order: V gene, clone size, J gene, D gene, CDR3 DNA, CDR3 protein. A D gene is named only where the DNA matches it firmly. The size of a clone is reported for some rows only, either as once, few or many, or as a class for expanded clones.

TRBV12-5,many,TRBJ2-1,.,TGTGCTAGTGCCGGGGCGCTTGAGCAGTTCTTC,CASAGALEQFF
TRBV2,many,TRBJ2-2,TRBD1,TGTGCCAGCAGGGCCGGGACAGCCAACACCGGGGAGCTGTTTTTT,CASRAGTANTGELFF
TRBV28,many,TRBJ2-7,TRBD1,TGTGCCAGCAGTTTTTCGGGACAGGTTCTCGAGCAGTACTTC,CASSFSGQVLEQYF
TRBV3-1,.,TRBJ2-5,.,TGTGCCAGCAGCCCCTTTTTTAGTAGCGGAGCCCAAGAGACCCAGTACTTC,CASSPFFSSGAQETQYF
TRBV11-2,.,TRBJ2-1,TRBD1,TGTGCCAGCAAAGCGGACAGGAACTTAGGCGAGCAGTTCTTC,CASKADRNLGEQFF
TRBV20-1,few,TRBJ1-5,TRBD1,TGCAGTGCCTTTAAAAACGTGGGACAGTTCAATCAGCCCCAGCATTTT,CSAFKNVGQFNQPQHF
TRBV6-1,many,TRBJ2-3,.,TGTGCCAGCAGTGAGAGTCCGGGCGATACGCAGTATTTT,CASSESPGDTQYF
TRBV5-1,many,TRBJ2-1,TRBD2,TGCGCCAGCAGCTTGGTGGCGACTAGCGGCTCCTACAATGAGCAGTTCTTC,CASSLVATSGSYNEQFF
TRBV7-9,.,TRBJ2-7,.,TGTGCCAGTGAACCTGGGGACAAATCCTACGAGCAGTACTTC,CASEPGDKSYEQYF
TRBV6-9,.,TRBJ1-6,.,TGTGCCAGCAGTTACTTTGTGGATTTGCCCCTCCACTTT,CASSYFVDLPLHF
TRBV20-1,many,TRBJ1-1,.,TGCAGTGCTTCACAGGGTTCCACTGAAGCTTTCTTT,CSASQGSTEAFF
TRBV4-2,.,TRBJ2-7,TRBD1,TGTGCCAGCAGCCTACGACAGGGGGTCCATTACGAGCAGTACTTC,CASSLRQGVHYEQYF
TRBV7-2,many,TRBJ2-2,.,TGTGCCAGCAGCTACCGCCTATGGACCGGGGAGCTGTTTTTT,CASSYRLWTGELFF
TRBV24-1,.,TRBJ2-5,TRBD1,TGTGCCATCGGTGACAGCGGGACAGGGGCATCAGAGACCCAGTACTTC,CAIGDSGTGASETQYF
TRBV24-1,.,TRBJ2-5,TRBD1,TGTGCCACCAGTGACCCGACAGGGGGCAGGGAGACCCAGTACTTC,CATSDPTGGRETQYF
TRBV7-2,many,TRBJ2-3,TRBD2,TGTGCCAGCAGCTCTTGGGACTACACAGATACGCAGTATTTT,CASSSWDYTDTQYF
TRBV2,many,TRBJ2-5,TRBD2,TGTGCCAGCAGTGAAATAGCGGGAGCAAGCGAGACCCAGTACTTC,CASSEIAGASETQYF
TRBV27,few,TRBJ1-2,.,TGTGCCAGCAGTACCCGGTCCGGCCGGCTTGGTGGCTACACCTTC,CASSTRSGRLGGYTF
TRBV29-1,once,TRBJ2-7,TRBD1,TGCAGCGTTGTAACAGGGGCCATCCTTGGGGACGAGCAGTACTTC,CSVVTGAILGDEQYF
TRBV27,many,TRBJ2-1,TRBD1,TGTGCCAGCAGGTGGGACAGAAAAAACAATGAGCAGTTCTTC,CASRWDRKNNEQFF
TRBV15,many,TRBJ2-5,TRBD1,TGTGCCACCAGCAGAGATGGCTCGACAGGGGTAGAGACCCAGTACTTC,CATSRDGSTGVETQYF
TRBV6-1,many,TRBJ2-7,TRBD2,TGTGCCAGCAGTGAAGCCGGGACTAGCTCCTACGAGCAGTACTTC,CASSEAGTSSYEQYF
TRBV29-1,.,TRBJ2-3,.,TGCAGCGTTGAGGTCGCCTATACGCAGTATTTT,CSVEVAYTQYF
TRBV24-1,few,TRBJ1-5,TRBD1,TGTGCCACCAGTGACACCGGGACAGGGAGCAATCAGCCCCAGCATTTT,CATSDTGTGSNQPQHF
TRBV18,many,TRBJ2-5,.,TGTGCCAGCTCACCAGACCGAGAGACCCAGTACTTC,CASSPDRETQYF
TRBV2,many,TRBJ2-1,TRBD2,TGTGCCAGCAGGGGACTAAGCGGGAGCTCCTACAATGAGCAGTTCTTC,CASRGLSGSSYNEQFF
TRBV12-3/TRBV12-4,many,TRBJ2-1,TRBD2,TGTGCCAGCAGAATACTAGCGGGAGGGCCGGGCAATGAGCAGTTCTTC,CASRILAGGPGNEQFF
TRBV12-3/TRBV12-4,.,TRBJ1-5,TRBD1,TGTGCCAGCAGTCCTGGGACAGGGCTACATCAGCCCCAGCATTTT,CASSPGTGLHQPQHF
TRBV28,many,TRBJ2-7,.,TGTGCCAGCAGTTTAGACGGGAGTCCCTACGAGCAGTACTTC,CASSLDGSPYEQYF
TRBV25-1,.,TRBJ2-1,.,TGTGCCAGCAGTGAAACTCTACAGGATGAGCAGTTCTTC,CASSETLQDEQFF
TRBV29-1,.,TRBJ2-7,TRBD1,TGCAGCGTTAGGCAGGGGGCTGGAGAGCAGTACTTC,CSVRQGAGEQYF
TRBV7-2,many,TRBJ2-1,TRBD2,TGTGCCAGCAGTCTCATCCCGGGACTAGCCGGCGCTGAGCAGTTCTTC,CASSLIPGLAGAEQFF
TRBV14,.,TRBJ1-2,TRBD1,TGTGCCAGCAGCCTACGGACAGGGCAGACCCGCGGCTACACCTTC,CASSLRTGQTRGYTF
TRBV7-3,many,TRBJ2-1,.,TGTGCCAGCAGCTTAATGTCTAGTAACAATGAGCAGTTCTTC,CASSLMSSNNEQFF
TRBV10-3,many,TRBJ2-7,TRBD1,TGTGCCATCAGCCCTTCCGGGACAGACTACGAGCAGTACTTC,CAISPSGTDYEQYF